These 5 T cell receptor beta chains originate from one sample sequenced in a study of T-cell memory formation after mild COVID-19. TCRdb reprocessed the 5' RACE reads via MiXCR and lists one record per CDR3 protein. The table has roughly 300,000 distinct CDR3 sequences, 15% to 20% seen once; the top ten hold roughly 20%. The sequenced material came from PBMCs or a T cell subset sorted from them (not recorded which). These receptors all come from a man between 18 and 29 years old who had mild COVID-19 (a few samples of this study predate the infection). Cell type and time point are not known.

The chain combines TRBV4-1 with TRBJ2-7; 9 nucleotides agree with TRBD2. Germline V gives CDR1 MGHRA, CDR2 YSYEKL. Trimming cost V 2 bases and J 2 bases; bases outside gene matches: 4. This CDR3 has 15 residues. This chain's CDR3 is CASSQRTSEAYEQYF. Written as DNA, the CDR3 is TGCGCCAGCAGCCAACGGACTAGCGAAGCCTACGAGCAGTACTTC.

The V gene is TRBV20-1, the J gene TRBJ2-3; 9 positions agree with TRBD2. V was clipped by 4 bases and J by 4 bases; unmatched bases: 9. Germline CDR1 DFQATT, CDR2 SNEGSKA (reference sequence). The CDR3 consists of 15 residues. For the CDR3, the DNA is TGCAGTGCTACGGCCCTGCGGGGGGGTTCAGATACGCAGTATTTT. Translation: CSATALRGGSDTQYF.

The chain uses TRBV7-2 and TRBJ2-3; no clear D gene. This CDR3 is 14 amino acids long. Per germline, CDR1 SGHTA and CDR2 FQGNSA. Between the trimmed V and J ends, which lost 5 bases and 2 bases, there was a span of 11 bases. In DNA form, the CDR3 reads TGTGCCAGCAGCGGCCGTGTAGCCACAGATACGCAGTATTTT. Its translation: CASSGRVATDTQYF.

This clonotype has just a few counts. The chain couples TRBV10-3 to TRBJ2-4, with 9 bases matching TRBD1. This CDR3 is 13 amino acids long. The germline CDR1 and CDR2 sequences are ENHRY and SYGVKD. The trim removed 4 bases at V and 7 bases at J, leaving 2 bases unmatched. CDR3 loop: CAISVGTGNIQYF. CDR3 bases: TGTGCCATCAGTGTGGGGACAGGGAACATTCAGTACTTC.

The chain has TRBV6-5 and TRBJ2-4; D not certain. The ends were cut back, 0 bases at V and 8 bases at J, with 14 bases in the middle. The CDR3 consists of 15 residues. Looked up from germline, CDR1 is MNHEY and CDR2 is SVGAGI. Written as DNA, the CDR3 is TGTGCCAGCAGTTACTCCCAGGTCCCGAGTGACATTCAGTACTTC. Amino acids: CASSYSQVPSDIQYF.